A single sample gave rise to the 32 T cell receptor beta chains below, sequenced in a study of cytomegalovirus exposure and HLA in healthy donors. The PCR employed 60 Vbeta primers together with 13 Jbeta primers. TCRdb's copy holds only in-frame clones and misses some; the assay was immunoSEQ multiplex PCR. The repertoire has some 86,000 clones, around 79% of them found once; the top ten carry roughly 15%. Sequencing was done on a sample of PBMCs. The receptors were sampled from a woman in her forties in good health and CMV-seropositive.

The chain recombines TRBV7-2 with TRBJ1-2; 9 nucleotides agree with TRBD1. Looked up from germline, CDR1 is SGHTA and CDR2 is FQGNSA. V trimming: 1 base; J trimming: 5 bases; junction bases outside the gene matches: 8. The CDR3 spans 16 residues. CDR3 residues: CASSLGGTGSHYGYTF. In DNA, the CDR3 is TGTGCCAGCAGCTTAGGTGGGACAGGGTCCCATTATGGCTACACCTTC. Drawing the rest from reference TRBV7-2 and TRBJ1-2, the complete variable domain is GAGVSQSPSNKVTEKGKDVELRCDPISGHTALYWYRQSLGQGLEFLIYFQGNSAPDKSGLPSDRFSAERTGGSVSTLTIQRTQQEDSAVYLCASSLGGTGSHYGYTFGSGTRLTVV.

The CDR3 loop reads CASSSGQTPRALHF. The CDR3 nucleotides are TGTGCCAGCAGCTCCGGACAGACACCTAGGGCCCTCCACTTT. This sequence joins TRBV7-2 and TRBJ1-6, with D perhaps TRBD1 (6 bases). The CDR3 is 14 residues long. Germline V gene lookup returns CDR1 SGHTA and CDR2 FQGNSA. Trimming took 4 bases from V and 14 from J, leaving 18 bases between them. Full variable domain (missing parts from reference TRBV7-2 and TRBJ1-6): GAGVSQSPSNKVTEKGKDVELRCDPISGHTALYWYRQSLGQGLEFLIYFQGNSAPDKSGLPSDRFSAERTGGSVSTLTIQRTQQEDSAVYLCASSSGQTPRALHFGNGTRLTVT.

This chain uses TRBV5-4 with TRBJ1-6; TRBD1 matches at 9 bases. Unmatched junction bases numbered 11, after V lost 4 bases and J lost 9 bases. CDR3 length: 16 residues. Germline V CDR1 and CDR2: SGHNT, YYREEE (reference sequence). CDR3 protein: CASSTRQGEVRSPLHF. The CDR3 DNA reads TGTGCCAGCAGCACGAGACAGGGGGAAGTCCGTTCACCCCTCCACTTT.

This chain joins TRBV9 and TRBJ1-1; no clear D. Germline loops: CDR1 SGDLS, CDR2 YYNGEE. V lost 0 bases to trimming and J lost 2 bases, with 5 bases between them. CDR3 length: 13 residues. The CDR3 nucleotides are TGTGCCAGCAGCGTAGGGAGCAACACTGAAGCTTTCTTT. It translates to CASSVGSNTEAFF. The complete variable domain, with remaining parts taken from reference TRBV9 and TRBJ1-1, reads DSGVTQTPKHLITATGQRVTLRCSPRSGDLSVYWYQQSLDQGLQFLIQYYNGEERAKGNILERFSAQQFPDLHSELNLSSLELGDSALYFCASSVGSNTEAFFGQGTRLTVV.

This chain uses TRBV7-2 with TRBJ2-5, with 13 bases matching TRBD2. The germline CDR1 and CDR2 sequences are SGHTA and FQGNSA. This CDR3 comprises 18 residues. V was clipped by 5 bases and J by 4 bases; unmatched bases: 13. The CDR3 DNA follows: TGTGCCAGCAGCCCCGGGACTAGCGGGACCTTGGCAGGAGAGACCCAGTACTTC. Translating it yields CASSPGTSGTLAGETQYF.

The chain couples TRBV13 to TRBJ2-2; 8 nucleotides line up with TRBD2. The V and J ends lost 7 bases and 6 bases, in that order; junction bases with no gene match: 4. This CDR3 has 13 residues. Looked up from germline, CDR1 is PRHDT and CDR2 is FYEKMQ (reference sequence). The CDR3 is CASKGGRSGELFF. CDR3 coding DNA: TGTGCCAGCAAGGGCGGGAGGTCCGGGGAGCTGTTTTTT.

The chain combines TRBV6-5 with TRBJ1-2; D unresolved. The V and J ends lost 10 bases and 4 bases respectively, with 16 bases between them. The CDR3 consists of 13 residues. Per germline, CDR1 MNHEY and CDR2 SVGAGI. The CDR3 coding sequence is TGTGCCACTTCGAGGGCTAGGATCTATGGCTACACCTTC. Encoded protein: CATSRARIYGYTF.

The chain couples TRBV19 to TRBJ1-2; D uncertain. The V and J ends lost 1 base and 6 bases respectively, with 9 bases between them. CDR3 length: 13 residues. The germline CDR1 and CDR2 sequences are LNHDA and SQIVND (reference sequence). CDR3 DNA sequence: TGTGCCAGTAGTATAGTTTACCGGGATGGCTACACCTTC. This sequence encodes CASSIVYRDGYTF.

This chain joins TRBV5-3 and TRBJ2-2; 9 bases align to TRBD2. TRBV5-3 is recorded as an ORF, its role being uncertain. The CDR3 has 16 residues. V shed 1 base and J 5 bases; nucleotides not matched to a gene: 6. The DNA for the CDR3 is TGTGCCAGAAGCTTGAGGTCTAGCGGGATGACCGGGGAGCTGTTTTTT. Protein: CARSLRSSGMTGELFF.

This CDR3 reads CASSLVSSSYEQYF. CDR3 sequence (DNA): TGTGCCAGCAGCTTGGTTTCGAGCTCCTACGAGCAGTACTTC. The chain joins TRBV5-6 to TRBJ2-7; no clear D gene. This CDR3 comprises 14 residues. Germline V gives CDR1 SGHDT, CDR2 YYEEEE. The V gene lost 0 bases and the J gene lost 0 bases, with 7 bases spanning the gap.

This sequence joins TRBV5-4 and TRBJ1-4; 8 bases line up with TRBD1. Trimming cost V 4 bases and J 6 bases; bases outside gene matches: 5. Looked up from germline, CDR1 is SGHNT and CDR2 is YYREEE (reference sequence). The CDR3 has 14 residues. CDR3 amino acids: CASSLGQGDEKLFF. CDR3 nucleotide sequence: TGTGCCAGCAGCCTCGGACAGGGAGATGAAAAACTGTTTTTT.

This clone occurred once. The chain employs TRBV5-1 and TRBJ2-5, with D maybe TRBD1 (6 bases). V lost 5 bases and J lost 5, with 10 bases in between. The CDR3 is 12 residues long. From germline, CDR1 is SGHRS and CDR2 YFSETQ. The CDR3 here is CASRWQGETQYF. In nucleotides, the CDR3 is TGCGCCAGCAGGTGGCAGGGGGAGACCCAGTACTTC. Drawing the rest from reference TRBV5-1 and TRBJ2-5, the complete variable domain is KAGVTQTPRYLIKTRGQQVTLSCSPISGHRSVSWYQQTPGQGLQFLFEYFSETQRNKGNFPGRFSGRQFSNSRSEMNVSTLELGDSALYLCASRWQGETQYFGPGTRLLVL.

The CDR3 loop reads CAIRLLGTNGYTF. The DNA for the CDR3 is TGTGCCATCCGGCTCCTCGGGACTAATGGCTACACCTTC. The chain is built from TRBV6-5 and TRBJ1-2, with D tentatively TRBD1 (5 bases). V was trimmed by 10 bases and J by 6 bases, leaving 18 bases between them. The V gene's germline CDR1 is MNHEY and CDR2 SVGAGI. The CDR3 has 13 amino acids.

This chain links TRBV28 with TRBJ2-1; tentatively, D is TRBD2 (5 bases). CDR3 length: 13 residues. V dropped 5 bases and J dropped 6 bases, with 11 bases sitting between them. Germline CDR1 MDHEN, CDR2 SYDVKM. The chain's CDR3 is CASSELGRNEQFF. The DNA of the CDR3 is TGTGCCAGCAGTGAACTAGGCCGCAATGAGCAGTTCTTC.

This clone was observed a handful of times. The CDR3 sequence is CASSADREGSPLHF. CDR3 sequence (DNA): TGTGCCAGCAGCGCGGACAGGGAAGGATCACCCCTCCACTTT. This chain links TRBV7-9 with TRBJ1-6, with 8 bases that match TRBD1. Germline V gene data show CDR1 as SEHNR and CDR2 as FQNEAQ (reference sequence). CDR3 length: 14 amino acids. The V segment lost 5 bases and the J segment 10 bases; nucleotides outside the gene matches: 7.

As for this clone: This specimen includes other DNA sequences encoding the same CDR3. The chain recombines TRBV28 with TRBJ1-5; no clear D gene. V lost 3 bases, J lost 0 bases, and 6 bases lay in between. Germline-derived CDR1 and CDR2 are MDHEN and SYDVKM. This CDR3 has 14 residues. The CDR3 DNA is TGTGCCAGCAGTTTTCAGAATAGCAATCAGCCCCAGCATTTT. Its translation: CASSFQNSNQPQHF.

The table lists this clone with a few counts. Likely a read error: the CDR3 ends without its conserved phenylalanine or tryptophan. The chain has TRBV30 and TRBJ1-4; D gene unclear. Germline assignment: CDR1 GTSNPN and CDR2 SVGIG (reference sequence). The CDR3 is 13 amino acids. The V gene lost 3 bases and the J gene lost 8 bases, with 13 bases spanning the gap. DNA for the CDR3: TGTGCCTGGAGCAGACACCCCGACGAAAAACTGTTTGTT. Protein sequence: CAWSRHPDEKLFV.

In DNA, the CDR3 is TGTGCCAGCAGAGGGGGGGGCACAGATACGCAGTATTTT. Translating it yields CASRGGGTDTQYF. The V call is TRBV28, the J call TRBJ2-3; tentatively, D is TRBD2 (7 bases). V was pared by 6 bases and J by 1 base, with 8 bases between. Germline values: CDR1 MDHEN, CDR2 SYDVKM. The CDR3 length is 13 residues.

V usage is TRBV29-1 and J usage is TRBJ2-7, with D possibly TRBD2 on 6 matching bases. Trimming took 7 bases from V and 7 from J, leaving 20 bases between them. The CDR3 has 13 residues. CDR1 is SQVTM, CDR2 ANQGSEA, per germline. The CDR3 spells CSAGSGRGDEQYF. The CDR3 DNA is TGCAGCGCCGGATCAGGGCGGGGAGATGAGCAGTACTTC.

J is TRBJ1-1 and V is TRBV7-9; TRBD1 is a possible D gene (6 bases). The CDR3 totals 14 residues. V was clipped by 5 bases and J by 5 bases, with 15 bases between them. CDR1 and CDR2 (germline): SEHNR, FQNEAQ (reference sequence). CDR3 amino acids: CASSTRGAGTEAFF. CDR3 in DNA: TGTGCCAGCAGCACGCGGGGGGCAGGAACTGAAGCTTTCTTT.

This chain joins TRBV11-2 and TRBJ1-3, with unresolved D. The CDR3 runs 12 residues. Trimming pared 3 bases from V and 4 bases from J, leaving 4 bases between. In germline, CDR1 is SGHAT, CDR2 FQNNGV. The CDR3 is CASSFRGNTIYF. The CDR3 DNA reads as TGTGCCAGCAGCTTTAGAGGAAACACCATATATTTT.

The rearrangement links TRBV6-4 to TRBJ2-3, with D perhaps TRBD2 (6 bases). Trimming cost V 2 bases and J 0 bases, with 6 bases left between them. The CDR3 sequence is 14 residues long. The V gene's germline CDR1 is MRHNA and CDR2 SNTAGT. CDR3 amino acids: CASSDGTSTDTQYF. In DNA form, the CDR3 reads TGTGCCAGCAGTGACGGGACTAGCACAGATACGCAGTATTTT.

The chain is built from TRBV19 and TRBJ2-4, with 8 bases matching TRBD1. The CDR3 has 15 residues. V was pared by 3 bases and J by 6 bases, with 7 bases of the junction left unmatched. Germline V gene lookup returns CDR1 LNHDA and CDR2 SQIVND (reference sequence). CDR3 region: CASSMQGARANIQYF. CDR3 bases: TGTGCCAGTAGTATGCAGGGGGCTAGGGCAAACATTCAGTACTTC.

The genes are TRBV6-5 and TRBJ2-7; 9 bases are shared with TRBD1. V was pared by 6 bases and J by 6 bases, with 9 bases of the junction left unmatched. The CDR3 covers 14 residues. CDR1 MNHEY and CDR2 SVGAGI come from the germline V gene. CDR3 sequence (DNA): TGTGCCAGCAGACAAGACAGGGGGAACTCCGAGCAGTACTTC. It translates to CASRQDRGNSEQYF.

The V gene is TRBV30, the J gene TRBJ2-5; D might be TRBD2 (5 bases). The CDR3 is 11 residues long. Trimming shortened V by 1 base and J by 5 bases, and 5 bases separated the two germline ends. The germline CDR1 and CDR2 sequences are GTSNPN and SVGIG (reference sequence). CDR3 DNA: TGTGCCTGGAGTGGAGGGGAGACCCAGTACTTC. Translation: CAWSGGETQYF.

The chain employs TRBV6-5 and TRBJ1-1; no clear D gene. V lost 1 base and J 7 bases, leaving 10 bases between the germline ends. There are 13 residues in the CDR3. Germline CDR1 reads MNHEY; CDR2 reads SVGAGI. The CDR3 coding sequence is TGTGCCAGCAGTTACTATGCCAGTGATGAAGCTTTCTTT. Translation gives CASSYYASDEAFF.

The chain combines TRBV7-2 with TRBJ1-6; maybe TRBD1 (6 bases). Germline loops: CDR1 SGHTA, CDR2 FQGNSA. V lost 5 bases to trimming and J lost 6 bases, with 14 bases between them. This CDR3 is 15 amino acids long. The chain's CDR3 is CASSPAGQSNSPLHF. In DNA, the CDR3 is TGTGCCAGCAGCCCTGCTGGACAGTCTAATTCACCCCTCCACTTT. Using reference TRBV7-2 and TRBJ1-6 for the parts outside the CDR3, the full variable domain is GAGVSQSPSNKVTEKGKDVELRCDPISGHTALYWYRQSLGQGLEFLIYFQGNSAPDKSGLPSDRFSAERTGGSVSTLTIQRTQQEDSAVYLCASSPAGQSNSPLHFGNGTRLTVT.

The chain couples TRBV19 to TRBJ1-2; 7 bases line up with TRBD1. Germline V CDR1 and CDR2: LNHDA, SQIVND (reference sequence). V lost 7 bases to trimming and J lost 8 bases; unmatched junction nucleotides: 13. CDR3 length equals 14 residues. The CDR3 nucleotides read TGTGCCAGTACCCCTTTAAGGACAGGAGGCGGCTACACCTTC. Amino acids: CASTPLRTGGGYTF. Combining the CDR3 with reference TRBV19 and TRBJ1-2 gives the whole variable domain DGGITQSPKYLFRKEGQNVTLSCEQNLNHDAMYWYRQDPGQGLRLIYYSQIVNDFQKGDIAEGYSVSREKKESFPLTVTSAQKNPTAFYLCASTPLRTGGGYTFGSGTRLTVV.

The CDR3 sequence is CASSQLAGVVHEQYF. Here the CDR3 DNA reads TGCGCCAGCAGCCAACTAGCGGGGGTAGTACACGAGCAGTACTTC. The chain recombines TRBV4-3 with TRBJ2-7, with 10 bases aligning to TRBD2. CDR3 length: 15 amino acids. Germline V gene data show CDR1 as LGHNA and CDR2 as YSLEER. V gave up 2 bases and J gave up 5 bases; unmatched junction bases: 6.

This chain links TRBV19 with TRBJ1-1; 8 bases are shared with TRBD1. J lost 4 bases, V lost 10 bases, and 8 bases had no gene match. This CDR3 contains 13 residues. From germline, CDR1 is LNHDA and CDR2 SQIVND (reference sequence). The CDR3 DNA reads as TGTGCCACAAAACAGGGGGATTTCACTGAAGCTTTCTTT. It codes for CATKQGDFTEAFF.

In this sample, this clone turned up a few times. J is TRBJ1-2 and V is TRBV4-1; tentatively, D is TRBD1 (5 bases). The CDR3 sequence is 15 residues long. CDR1 is MGHRA, CDR2 YSYEKL, per germline. V gave up 0 bases and J gave up 2 bases, with 10 bases separating them. The CDR3 is CASSQEGEGNYGYTF. The CDR3 nucleotides read TGCGCCAGCAGCCAAGAGGGGGAGGGGAACTATGGCTACACCTTC.

The rearrangement joins TRBV5-1 to TRBJ2-7, with a weak D call TRBD2 (5 bases). The germline V gene encodes CDR1 SGHRS and CDR2 YFSETQ. The CDR3 sequence is 13 residues long. Trimming removed 4 bases from V and 1 base from J, with 9 bases in between. CDR3 in DNA: TGCGCCAGCAGCCGTACGGGGTCCTACGAGCAGTACTTC. Translated: CASSRTGSYEQYF.